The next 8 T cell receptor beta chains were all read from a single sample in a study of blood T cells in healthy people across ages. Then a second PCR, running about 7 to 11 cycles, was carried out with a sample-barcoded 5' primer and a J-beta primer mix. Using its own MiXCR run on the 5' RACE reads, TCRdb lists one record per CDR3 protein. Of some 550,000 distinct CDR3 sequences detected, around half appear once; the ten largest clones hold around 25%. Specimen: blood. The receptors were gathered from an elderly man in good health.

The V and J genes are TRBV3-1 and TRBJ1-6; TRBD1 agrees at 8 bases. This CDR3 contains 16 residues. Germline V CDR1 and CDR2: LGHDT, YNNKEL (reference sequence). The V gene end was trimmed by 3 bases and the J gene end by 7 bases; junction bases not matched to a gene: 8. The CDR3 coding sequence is TGTGCCAGCAGCCAGGATACAGGGGGGGCCAATTCACCCCTCCACTTT. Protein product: CASSQDTGGANSPLHF. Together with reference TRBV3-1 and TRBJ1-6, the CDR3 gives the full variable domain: DTAVSQTPKYLVTQMGNDKSIKCEQNLGHDTMYWYKQDSKKFLKIMFSYNNKELIINETVPNRFSPKSPDKAHLNLHINSLELGDSAVYFCASSQDTGGANSPLHFGNGTRLTVT.

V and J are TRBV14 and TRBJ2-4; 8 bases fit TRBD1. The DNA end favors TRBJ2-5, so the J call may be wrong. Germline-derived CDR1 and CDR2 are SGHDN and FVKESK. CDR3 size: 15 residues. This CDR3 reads CASSQRTGGVETQYF. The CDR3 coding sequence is TGTGCCAGCAGCCAACGAACAGGGGGAGTGGAGACCCAGTACTTC.

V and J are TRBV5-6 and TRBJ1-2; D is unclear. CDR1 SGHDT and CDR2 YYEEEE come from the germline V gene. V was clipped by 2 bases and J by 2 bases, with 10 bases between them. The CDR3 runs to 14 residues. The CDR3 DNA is TGTGCCAGCAGCTTTGTAACGGTGAACTATGGCTACACCTTC. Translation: CASSFVTVNYGYTF.

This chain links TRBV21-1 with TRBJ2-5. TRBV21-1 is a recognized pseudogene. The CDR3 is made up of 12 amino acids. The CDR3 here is CATQAFQETQYF. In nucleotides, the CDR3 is TGCGCCACCCAAGCTTTTCAAGAGACCCAGTACTTC.

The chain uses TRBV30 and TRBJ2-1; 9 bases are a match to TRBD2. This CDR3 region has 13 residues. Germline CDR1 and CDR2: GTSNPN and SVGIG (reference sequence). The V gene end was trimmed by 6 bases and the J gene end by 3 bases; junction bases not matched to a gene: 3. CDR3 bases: TGTGCCTGTAGCGGGAGATACTACAATGAGCAGTTCTTC. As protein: CACSGRYYNEQFF. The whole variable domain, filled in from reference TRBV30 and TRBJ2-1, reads SQTIHQWPATLVQPVGSPLSLECTVEGTSNPNLYWYRQAAGRGLQLLFYSVGIGQISSEVPQNLSASRPQDRQFILSSKKLLLSDSGFYLCACSGRYYNEQFFGPGTRLTVL.

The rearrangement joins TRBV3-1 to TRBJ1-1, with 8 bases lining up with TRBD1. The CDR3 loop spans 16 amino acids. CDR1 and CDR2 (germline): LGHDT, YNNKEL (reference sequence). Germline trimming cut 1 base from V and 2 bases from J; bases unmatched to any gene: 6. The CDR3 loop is CASSQGLGQGNTEAFF. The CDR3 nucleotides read TGTGCCAGCAGCCAAGGCTTAGGACAGGGTAACACTGAAGCTTTCTTT.

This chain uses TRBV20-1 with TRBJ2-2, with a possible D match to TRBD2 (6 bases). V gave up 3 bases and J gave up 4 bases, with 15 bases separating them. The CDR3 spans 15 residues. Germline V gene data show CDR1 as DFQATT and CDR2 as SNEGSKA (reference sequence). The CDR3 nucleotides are TGCAGTGCTAGGCCGACGGGAGAGGGCACCGGGGAGCTGTTTTTT. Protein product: CSARPTGEGTGELFF.

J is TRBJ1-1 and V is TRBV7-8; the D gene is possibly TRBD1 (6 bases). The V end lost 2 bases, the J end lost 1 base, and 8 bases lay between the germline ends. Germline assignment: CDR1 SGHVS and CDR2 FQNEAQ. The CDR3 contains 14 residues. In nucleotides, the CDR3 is TGTGCCAGCAGCTTAAGACAGGAGAACACTGAAGCTTTCTTT. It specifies CASSLRQENTEAFF.